This T cell receptor (beta chain) was recorded in a study of CD8 T cells in Susac syndrome. Per the germline V gene, CDR1 is SQVTM and CDR2 is ANQGSEA. With 4 bases removed from V and 0 bases from J, the gap between germline ends came to 6 bases. The CDR3 runs to 12 residues. With random hexamers, reverse transcription was performed on about 0.5 to 1 ug of RNA. TCRdb reprocessed the immunoSEQ multiplex PCR reads with MiXCR, giving one entry per CDR3 protein. The table lists more than 110,000 distinct CDR3 sequences, approximately 95% of them singletons. Study results and caveats: Only a relatively small number of individuals were included in the TCR sequencing and HLA analysis.

Comments on this clonotype: Its cognate antigen is unknown.

The chain couples TRBV29-1 to TRBJ1-1; no definite D call. This TCR came from a human donor in good health. The sequenced sample was CD8+ T cells from PBMCs. CDR3 amino acids: CSVGPMNTEAFF. The CDR3 coding sequence is TGCAGCGTTGGACCGATGAACACTGAAGCTTTCTTT.